The 16 T cell receptor beta chains listed next were all sequenced from one sample in a study of T cells in Graves' hyperthyroidism and ophthalmopathy. The CDR3 regions of TCR beta were amplified from RNA transcripts. The HTBI primer set drove a first-round RT-PCR of the TCR CDR3. TCRdb analysed the multiplex PCR reads with MiXCR anew, one entry per CDR3 protein. Here the sample spans 50,000 to 75,000 distinct CDR3 sequences, around 48% being singletons. The sequenced sample was blood. The origin of the receptors is a woman aged 30 to 39 with Graves' ophthalmopathy.

This clonotype was seen ten or more times. The rearrangement links TRBV20-1 to TRBJ2-7; tentative D call: TRBD1 (6 bases). The CDR3 runs to 14 residues. Germline lookup yields CDR1 DFQATT and CDR2 SNEGSKA (reference sequence). With 4 bases removed from V and 0 bases from J, the gap between germline ends came to 13 bases. This chain's CDR3 is CSAIRPGHSYEQYF. The CDR3 DNA reads TGCAGTGCTATCCGGCCGGGACACTCCTACGAGCAGTACTTC.

This clonotype was counted at least ten times. The genes are TRBV11-2 and TRBJ1-4; D perhaps matches TRBD1 (5 bases). The CDR3 spans 14 residues. The V gene lost 0 bases and the J gene lost 7 bases, with 9 bases spanning the gap. The germline V gene has CDR1 SGHAT and CDR2 FQNNGV. The CDR3 DNA reads as TGTGCCAGCAGCTTAGACAGGGCCGGTGAAAAACTGTTTTTT. Protein sequence: CASSLDRAGEKLFF.

In DNA form, the CDR3 reads TGCGCCAGCAGCCAGGCCCAGAACTATGGCTACACCTTC. Protein: CASSQAQNYGYTF. The J gene is TRBJ1-2, the V gene TRBV4-1; D not certain. The CDR3 runs to 13 residues. V was pared by 3 bases and J by 2 bases, with 7 bases between. Per the germline V gene, CDR1 is MGHRA and CDR2 is YSYEKL.

This chain connects TRBV11-2 to TRBJ2-1, with D maybe TRBD2 (6 bases). Germline V gene lookup returns CDR1 SGHAT and CDR2 FQNNGV. V was trimmed by 1 base and J by 8 bases, leaving 9 bases between them. The CDR3 contains 13 residues. CDR3 residues: CASSLAGVHEQFF. The CDR3 DNA sequence: TGTGCCAGCAGCTTAGCGGGGGTCCATGAGCAGTTCTTC.

This clonotype was recorded many times. The V gene is TRBV19, the J gene TRBJ2-2; D remains unclear. Per the germline V gene, CDR1 is LNHDA and CDR2 is SQIVND (reference sequence). The V gene lost 4 bases and the J gene lost 6 bases, with 6 bases spanning the gap. This CDR3 is built from 12 residues. CDR3 bases: TGTGCCAGTAGTAGAGATCCCGGGGAGCTGTTTTTT. As protein: CASSRDPGELFF.

On this clonotype itself: The junction differs from germline at one of its ends, possibly a read error. This sequence joins TRBV9 and TRBJ2-1; 8 nucleotides agree with TRBD2. The length of the CDR3 is 16 residues. Germline CDR1 is SGDLS and CDR2 is YYNGEE. CDR3 coding DNA: TGTGCCAGCAGCGAGATGGCGGGAGGTTCCTACAATGAGCGGTTCTTC. Translated: CASSEMAGGSYNERFF.

This clonotype was detected once. Germline and junction disagree at one end, which may indicate a read error. V usage is TRBV20-1 and J usage is TRBJ2-7; 10 nucleotides line up with TRBD2. There are 16 residues in the CDR3. Germline lookup yields CDR1 DFQATT and CDR2 SNEGSKA (reference sequence). This chain's CDR3 is CSAPGRGLAPVYERYF. The CDR3 DNA follows: TGCAGTGCCCCCGGTCGGGGACTAGCGCCCGTCTACGAGCGGTACTTC.

This clonotype has a count of ten or more. DNA of the CDR3: TGCAGTGCTAGAGATGACCTAGGACTAGCGGGAGCCACACGGGCCGGGGAGCTGTTTTTT. Amino acids: CSARDDLGLAGATRAGELFF. J is TRBJ2-2 and V is TRBV20-1; 13 positions agree with TRBD2. After removal of 0 bases from V and 6 bases from J, the junction contained 16 bases not matched to a gene. Germline V gene data show CDR1 as DFQATT and CDR2 as SNEGSKA (reference sequence). The CDR3 extends over 20 amino acids.

As to this clonotype: One end of the junction is discordant with germline, which a read error may explain. V gene TRBV20-1 combines with J gene TRBJ1-5; the match to TRBD1 covers 9 bases. CDR1 and CDR2 (germline): DFQATT, SNEGSKA (reference sequence). This CDR3 region has 16 residues. This CDR3 reads CSATRVPGTGNQPQHF. The CDR3 DNA reads TGCAGTGCTACCCGGGTTCCCGGGACAGGGAATCAGCCCCAGCATTTC.

This clonotype was seen many times. The chain links TRBV27 to TRBJ2-7; 9 bases are a match to TRBD2. The CDR3 sequence is 15 residues long. Germline CDR1 MNHEY, CDR2 SMNVEV (reference sequence). The trim removed 0 bases at V and 6 bases at J, leaving 6 bases unmatched. This chain's CDR3 is CASSLSVSGGPEQYF. The DNA for the CDR3 is TGTGCCAGCAGTTTATCAGTTAGCGGGGGTCCCGAGCAGTACTTC.

This chain links TRBV2 with TRBJ2-7; 11 positions match TRBD2. Per the germline V gene, CDR1 is SNHLY and CDR2 is FYNNEI. This CDR3 spans 13 amino acids. Trimming cost V 8 bases and J 3 bases; bases outside gene matches: 3. The CDR3 DNA reads TGTGCCAGCGCAACTAGCGGGAGCTACGAGCAGTACTTC. It codes for CASATSGSYEQYF. The complete variable domain, with remaining parts taken from reference TRBV2 and TRBJ2-7, reads EPEVTQTPSHQVTQMGQEVILRCVPISNHLYFYWYRQILGQKVEFLVSFYNNEISEKSEIFDDQFSVERPDGSNFTLKIRSTKLEDSAMYFCASATSGSYEQYFGPGTRLTVT.

This clonotype occurred many times. This chain joins TRBV27 and TRBJ1-5; no definite D call. The CDR3 has 14 residues. The ends were cut back, 9 bases at V and 3 bases at J, with 15 bases in the middle. CDR1 MNHEY and CDR2 SMNVEV come from the germline V gene (reference sequence). In DNA, the CDR3 is TGTGCCAGTCTCTGGACCACGGACAATCAGCCCCAGCATTTT. Translated: CASLWTTDNQPQHF.

This clonotype showed up many times. This chain joins TRBV28 and TRBJ2-7, with D possibly matching TRBD2 (7 bases). CDR1 is MDHEN and CDR2 is SYDVKM in the germline V gene. V was cut by 1 base and J by 3 bases, with 10 bases left in between. The length of the CDR3 is 14 residues. The CDR3 region has the DNA TGTGCCAGCAGTTTATCCGGGGGGCTCTACGAGCAGTACTTC. As protein: CASSLSGGLYEQYF.

On this clonotype: A read error may explain this, as a much larger clone is one base away. The chain carries TRBV20-1 and TRBJ1-1, with D maybe TRBD1 (6 bases). CDR1 and CDR2 from the germline V gene are DFQATT and SNEGSKA (reference sequence). This CDR3 is built from 16 residues. With 6 bases removed from V and 5 bases from J, the gap between germline ends came to 25 bases. In nucleotides, the CDR3 is TGCAGTGCCCCTGACCCCCGGCGGGCGGGGGCTACTGAAGCTTTCTTT. Protein sequence: CSAPDPRRAGATEAFF.

The chain is built from TRBV10-3 and TRBJ2-2; 9 bases line up with TRBD1. This CDR3 has 17 amino acids. Trimming cost V 6 bases and J 3 bases; bases outside gene matches: 11. Germline V gives CDR1 ENHRY, CDR2 SYGVKD. This chain's CDR3 is CAIRMDRGTGYTGELFF. DNA for the CDR3: TGTGCCATCAGGATGGACAGGGGAACAGGCTACACCGGGGAGCTGTTTTTT.

Note on this clonotype: A single base separates this from a much larger clone, so it may be a read error. V gene TRBV6-5 combines with J gene TRBJ2-7; possibly TRBD2 for D (8 bases). The CDR3 length is 15 residues. Trimming pared 6 bases from V and 2 bases from J, leaving 17 bases between. Germline CDR1 and CDR2: MNHEY and SVGAGI. This chain's CDR3 is CASRAGTAGAYEQYF. The CDR3, as DNA: TGTGCCAGCAGGGCCGGGACAGCGGGGGCCTACGAGCAGTACTTC.